These 10 T cell receptor beta chains share one sample of origin, sequenced in a study of shared clonotypes between healthy human individuals. CD45RO-negative, CCR7-selected cells formed the naive CD8 fraction, which excluded terminally differentiated effector memory CD45RA+ cells. Assay used: immunoSEQ multiplex PCR; TCRdb lists only in-frame clones, some missing. Among millions of clones, roughly 91% were seen once, and the ten largest hold 1.5% to 2%. Sequenced sample: naive CD8+ T cells from PBMCs. The source of these receptors is a young man in good health. Some clones in this sample may be carry-over from other donors' samples.

The gene calls are TRBV25-1 and TRBJ2-5; tentatively, D is TRBD2 (6 bases). Trimming removed 1 base from V and 5 bases from J, with 11 bases in between. The CDR3 is 14 residues long. CDR1 is MGHDK, CDR2 SYGVNS, per germline. The CDR3 bases are TGTGCCAGCAGTGAATTCGGGGGAGGCGAGACCCAGTACTTC. The encoded protein is CASSEFGGGETQYF.

The gene calls are TRBV5-4 and TRBJ1-4; 11 positions agree with TRBD1. CDR1 is SGHNT, CDR2 YYREEE, per germline (reference sequence). The ends lost 0 bases at V and 8 bases at J; junction bases unmatched: 6. CDR3 size: 16 residues. This CDR3 is CASSLGTGGYGEKLFF. The CDR3 region has the DNA TGTGCCAGCAGCTTGGGGACAGGGGGCTATGGAGAAAAACTGTTTTTT.

This clone has only one observation. The CDR3 spells CASSSGFTLVDTQYF. In DNA form, the CDR3 reads TGTGCCAGCAGCTCAGGGTTTACGCTAGTAGATACGCAGTATTTT. This chain joins TRBV28 and TRBJ2-3, with D possibly matching TRBD1 (5 bases). The CDR3 consists of 15 residues. V lost 6 bases and J 5 bases, leaving 18 bases between the germline ends. Germline V lookup: CDR1 MDHEN, CDR2 SYDVKM. The full variable domain, rest sourced from reference TRBV28 and TRBJ2-3, is DVKVTQSSRYLVKRTGEKVFLECVQDMDHENMFWYRQDPGLGLRLIYFSYDVKMKEKGDIPEGYSVSREKKERFSLILESASTNQTSMYLCASSSGFTLVDTQYFGPGTRLTVL.

The rearrangement links TRBV11-1 to TRBJ1-2; 7 nucleotides line up with TRBD1. The germline V gene has CDR1 SGHAT and CDR2 FQDESV (reference sequence). The V segment lost 5 bases and the J segment 0 bases; nucleotides outside the gene matches: 3. The CDR3 is 14 residues long. The CDR3 spells CASSGTETNYGYTF. In DNA form, the CDR3 reads TGTGCCAGCAGCGGGACAGAAACTAACTATGGCTACACCTTC.

This clone was recorded only once. The sample contains more than one DNA sequence encoding this CDR3. The chain uses TRBV6-6 and TRBJ1-5; D is unclear. Germline assignment: CDR1 MNHNY and CDR2 SVGAGI (reference sequence). Trimming took 2 bases from V and 4 from J, leaving 6 bases between them. The CDR3 is made up of 13 amino acids. CDR3 sequence reads: CASSYGSNQPQHF. DNA for the CDR3: TGTGCCAGCAGTTACGGCAGTAATCAGCCCCAGCATTTT.

CDR3 sequence: CSVKRQGIHYGYTF. DNA for the CDR3: TGCAGCGTTAAGAGACAGGGGATCCACTATGGCTACACCTTC. The chain employs TRBV29-1 and TRBJ1-2; TRBD1 aligns across 8 bases. The CDR3 sequence is 14 residues long. Looked up from germline, CDR1 is SQVTM and CDR2 is ANQGSEA. V gave up 5 bases and J gave up 3 bases; unmatched junction bases: 8. The variable domain in full, with the rest retrieved from reference TRBV29-1 and TRBJ1-2, is SAVISQKPSRDICQRGTSLTIQCQVDSQVTMMFWYRQQPGQSLTLIATANQGSEATYESGFVIDKFPISRPNLTFSTLTVSNMSPEDSSIYLCSVKRQGIHYGYTFGSGTRLTVV.

The chain combines TRBV27 with TRBJ2-2, with no clear D. The CDR3 contains 15 residues. Germline V lookup: CDR1 MNHEY, CDR2 SMNVEV (reference sequence). V was cut by 3 bases and J by 7 bases, with 15 bases left in between. CDR3 in amino acids: CASSFALDTFGELFF. The CDR3 nucleotides read TGTGCCAGCAGTTTCGCCCTCGACACGTTCGGGGAGCTGTTTTTT.

The rearrangement links TRBV7-9 to TRBJ2-2, with D possibly TRBD1 on 6 matching bases. The V and J ends lost 0 bases and 2 bases respectively, with 10 bases between them. Germline V gene lookup returns CDR1 SEHNR and CDR2 FQNEAQ (reference sequence). The CDR3 runs to 16 residues. The CDR3 is CASSLAPGVNTGELFF. The CDR3 DNA follows: TGTGCCAGCAGCTTAGCGCCAGGGGTCAACACCGGGGAGCTGTTTTTT. Looking up the rest from reference TRBV7-9 and TRBJ2-2 gives the full variable domain: DTGVSQNPRHKITKRGQNVTFRCDPISEHNRLYWYRQTLGQGPEFLTYFQNEAQLEKSRLLSDRFSAERPKGSFSTLEIQRTEQGDSAMYLCASSLAPGVNTGELFFGEGSRLTVL.

The V and J genes are TRBV6-5 and TRBJ2-3; 10 bases align to TRBD2. CDR1 is MNHEY, CDR2 SVGAGI, per germline. V dropped 2 bases and J dropped 5; count of bases not matched to a gene: 1. The CDR3 totals 14 residues. The CDR3 region is CASSYLAGEDTQYF. CDR3 nucleotide sequence: TGTGCCAGCAGTTACCTAGCGGGGGAAGATACGCAGTATTTT.

J is TRBJ2-1 and V is TRBV7-9; D perhaps matches TRBD2 (6 bases). Trimming left V 4 bases short and J 5 bases short, with 15 bases between. Germline values: CDR1 SEHNR, CDR2 FQNEAQ (reference sequence). CDR3 length: 15 amino acids. The DNA for the CDR3 is TGTGCCAGCAGCTCATATTCGGGAGCCGACAATGAGCAGTTCTTC. As protein: CASSSYSGADNEQFF.